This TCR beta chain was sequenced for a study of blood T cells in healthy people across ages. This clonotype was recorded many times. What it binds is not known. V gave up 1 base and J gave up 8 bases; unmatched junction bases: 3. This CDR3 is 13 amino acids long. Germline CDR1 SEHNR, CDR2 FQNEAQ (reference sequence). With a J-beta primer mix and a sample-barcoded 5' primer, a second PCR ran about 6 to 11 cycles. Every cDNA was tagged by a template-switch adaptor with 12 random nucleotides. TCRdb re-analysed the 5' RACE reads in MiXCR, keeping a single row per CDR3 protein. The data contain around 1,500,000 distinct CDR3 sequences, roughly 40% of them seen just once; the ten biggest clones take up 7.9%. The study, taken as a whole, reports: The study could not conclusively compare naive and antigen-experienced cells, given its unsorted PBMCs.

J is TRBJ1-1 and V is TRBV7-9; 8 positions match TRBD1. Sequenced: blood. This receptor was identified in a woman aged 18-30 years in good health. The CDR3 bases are TGTGCCAGCAGCTTAGGACAGGGGTACGAAGCTTTCTTT. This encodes CASSLGQGYEAFF.